A single sample gave rise to the 13 T cell receptor beta chains below, sequenced in a study of glioma-infiltrating T cells. TCR alpha and beta CDR3 regions were amplified from RNA using iRepertoire nested multiplex PCR. TCRdb reprocessed the multiplex PCR reads via MiXCR and lists one record per CDR3 protein. The sample yields about 130,000 distinct CDR3 sequences, approximately 25% seen once. Input material: glioma tissue, nonneoplastic brain tissue, or PBMCs (not recorded which). These receptors were taken from a human donor with low-grade glioma or glioblastoma, undergoing nonglioma brain surgery, or in good health (not recorded which).

This clonotype has a count of ten or more. The CDR3 sequence: CASSSEYPGGSYEQYF. The CDR3 DNA sequence: TGTGCCAGCAGCTCAGAATATCCAGGTGGATCCTACGAGCAGTACTTC. The chain couples TRBV7-9 to TRBJ2-7; unclear D gene. This CDR3 contains 16 residues. V gave up 4 bases and J gave up 1 base, with 17 bases separating them. The germline V gene has CDR1 SEHNR and CDR2 FQNEAQ (reference sequence).

The chain has TRBV4-2 and TRBJ2-3; possibly TRBD2 for D (6 bases). CDR3 length: 18 residues. The V gene lost 1 base and the J gene lost 4 bases, with 21 bases spanning the gap. Germline CDR1 is LGHNA and CDR2 is YNFKEQ. Here the CDR3 reads CASSQVVGSLRLADTQYF. Here the CDR3 DNA reads TGTGCCAGCAGCCAAGTAGTGGGCAGCCTGAGACTAGCAGATACGCAGTATTTT.

The table lists this clonotype with many counts. The chain links TRBV6-4 to TRBJ2-3; a possible D gene is TRBD2 (5 bases). There are 13 residues in the CDR3. The germline CDR1 and CDR2 sequences are MRHNA and SNTAGT. Trimming removed 3 bases from V and 3 bases from J, with 7 bases in between. The CDR3 reads CASSDSETDTQYF. Written as DNA, the CDR3 is TGTGCCAGCAGTGATAGCGAAACAGATACGCAGTATTTT.

In its sample, this clonotype was seen a few times. This chain links TRBV18 with TRBJ2-7; TRBD2 matches 11 bases. The junction had 2 bases not matched to a gene; V was cut back by 0 bases and J by 4 bases. Per germline, CDR1 KGHSH and CDR2 LQKENI. This CDR3 has 15 amino acids. The DNA for the CDR3 is TGTGCCAGCTCACCACCGACTAGCGGGAATTACGAGCAGTACTTC. It is translated as CASSPPTSGNYEQYF.

With regard to this clonotype: A junction boundary mismatches the germline segment, possibly from a read error. This rearrangement joins TRBV29-1 to TRBJ1-1; D remains ambiguous. The germline V gene has CDR1 SQVTM and CDR2 ANQGSEA. The CDR3 has 13 amino acids. This chain's CDR3 is CSVVAGRNTVAFF. CDR3 nucleotide sequence: TGCAGCGTAGTTGCCGGCAGGAACACTGTAGCTTTCTTT. Full variable domain (missing parts from reference TRBV29-1 and TRBJ1-1): SAVISQKPSRDICQRGTSLTIQCQVDSQVTMMFWYRQQPGQSLTLIATANQGSEATYESGFVIDKFPISRPNLTFSTLTVSNMSPEDSSIYLCSVVAGRNTVAFFGQGTRLTVV.

This clonotype has a handful of counts. The chain couples TRBV10-3 to TRBJ2-5; TRBD2 aligns across 10 bases. The CDR3 spans 16 residues. CDR1 and CDR2 from the germline V gene are ENHRY and SYGVKD. V lost 0 bases, J lost 5 bases, and 6 bases stayed unmatched. In DNA, the CDR3 is TGTGCCATCAGTGAGTCAGCGGGAGGGCCGGAGGAGACCCAGTACTTC. It encodes CAISESAGGPEETQYF.

This clonotype appeared many times. An end of the junction differs from the germline gene, which may be a read error. This chain joins TRBV7-9 and TRBJ2-2; 7 nucleotides agree with TRBD1. Germline V gene sequence: CDR1 SEHNR, CDR2 FQNEAQ (reference sequence). This CDR3 region has 17 residues. CDR3 region: CASSLGIGQVYTGELFF. CDR3 nucleotide sequence: TGTGCCAGCAGCTTGGGGATCGGACAGGTTTACACCGGGGAGCTGTTCTTT.

This clonotype came up many times. This chain links TRBV7-2 with TRBJ2-5, with 9 bases that match TRBD2. With 5 bases clipped from V and 6 bases from J, the junction kept 13 bases outside the gene matches. The germline V gene encodes CDR1 SGHTA and CDR2 FQGNSA. CDR3 length equals 16 residues. The CDR3 region is CASSDRAAGGLQTQYF. CDR3 coding DNA: TGTGCCAGCAGCGACAGAGCAGCGGGAGGTCTGCAGACCCAGTACTTC.

This chain uses TRBV19 with TRBJ1-2; D unclear. The CDR3 has 14 residues. V was shortened by 3 bases and J by 3 bases, with 11 bases between the two germline ends. Germline V gene lookup returns CDR1 LNHDA and CDR2 SQIVND (reference sequence). The CDR3 DNA is TGTGCCAGTAGTATGTGGCAGACGGACTATGGCTACACCTTC. This translates into CASSMWQTDYGYTF.

This clonotype was found a few times. It may be a read error: a sequence one base away is much more abundant. The DNA of the CDR3 is TGTGCCAGCCGCTTTGACAGCAATCAGCCCCAGCATTTT. The encoded protein is CASRFDSNQPQHF. The chain carries TRBV7-9 and TRBJ1-5; the D is unclear. CDR1 is SEHNR, CDR2 FQNEAQ, per germline (reference sequence). This CDR3 spans 13 amino acids.

This chain joins TRBV9 and TRBJ2-3; D gene ambiguous. The germline V gene has CDR1 SGDLS and CDR2 YYNGEE. The CDR3 covers 13 residues. V lost 1 base and J 2 bases, leaving 5 bases between the germline ends. The CDR3 region is CASSVLTTDTQYF. In nucleotides, the CDR3 is TGTGCCAGCAGCGTACTGACCACAGATACGCAGTATTTT.

This clonotype was recorded at least ten times. The V and J genes are TRBV29-1 and TRBJ2-7; D is ambiguous. Trimming removed 0 bases at V and 1 base at J, with 7 bases between. This CDR3 comprises 13 residues. Per germline, CDR1 SQVTM and CDR2 ANQGSEA. The CDR3 loop is CSVEDFRSYEQYF. The CDR3 coding sequence is TGCAGCGTTGAAGATTTTAGATCCTACGAGCAGTACTTC.

At least ten counts were recorded for this clonotype. This chain connects TRBV7-2 to TRBJ2-3; 9 bases agree with TRBD2. Germline V lookup: CDR1 SGHTA, CDR2 FQGNSA. Unmatched junction bases numbered 8, after V lost 8 bases and J lost 2 bases. This CDR3 has 15 residues. CDR3 residues: CASVKLAGYTDTQYF. The DNA of the CDR3 is TGTGCCAGCGTCAAGCTAGCGGGATACACAGATACGCAGTATTTT.